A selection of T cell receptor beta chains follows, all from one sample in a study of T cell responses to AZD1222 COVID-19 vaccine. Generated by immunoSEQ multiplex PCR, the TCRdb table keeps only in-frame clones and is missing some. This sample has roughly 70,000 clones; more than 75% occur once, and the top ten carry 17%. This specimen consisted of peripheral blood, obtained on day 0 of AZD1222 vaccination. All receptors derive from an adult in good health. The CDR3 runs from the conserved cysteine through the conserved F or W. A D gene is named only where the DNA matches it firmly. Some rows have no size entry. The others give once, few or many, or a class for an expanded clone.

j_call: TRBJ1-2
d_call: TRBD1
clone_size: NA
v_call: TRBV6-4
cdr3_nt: TGTGCCAGCAGCGACCGGGACAGGGGAATTTATGGCTACACCTTC
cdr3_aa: CASSDRDRGIYGYTF

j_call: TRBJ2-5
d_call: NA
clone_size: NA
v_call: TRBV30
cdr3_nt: TGTGCCTGGAGTGCGGAGACCCAGTACTTC
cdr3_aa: CAWSAETQYF

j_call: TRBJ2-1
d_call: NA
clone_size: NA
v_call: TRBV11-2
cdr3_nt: TGTGCCAGCAGCTTTCGCGGGGACCGCTCCTACAATGAGCAGTTCTTC
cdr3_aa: CASSFRGDRSYNEQFF

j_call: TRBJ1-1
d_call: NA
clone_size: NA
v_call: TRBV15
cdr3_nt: TGTGCCACCAGCAGAGATCGAACAGTTACTGAAGCTTTCTTT
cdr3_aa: CATSRDRTVTEAFF

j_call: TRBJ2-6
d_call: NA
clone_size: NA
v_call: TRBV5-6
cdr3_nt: TGTGCCAGCAGCTTGGCAGGGAGAGCTGGGGCCAACGTCCTGACTTTC
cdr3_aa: CASSLAGRAGANVLTF

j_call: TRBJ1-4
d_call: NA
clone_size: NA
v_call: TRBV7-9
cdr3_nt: TGTGCCAGCAGCTTGAAAGGCAGGGGCGGCGAAAAACTGTTTTTT
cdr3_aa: CASSLKGRGGEKLFF

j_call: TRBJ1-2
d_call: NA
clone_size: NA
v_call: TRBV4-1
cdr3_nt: TGCGCCAGCAGCCCCACAACAAGGTACTATGGCTACACCTTC
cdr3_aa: CASSPTTRYYGYTF

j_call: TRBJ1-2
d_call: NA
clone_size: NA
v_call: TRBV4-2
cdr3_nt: TGTGCCAGCAGCCTTAATAAAGGCTACACCTTC
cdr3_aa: CASSLNKGYTF

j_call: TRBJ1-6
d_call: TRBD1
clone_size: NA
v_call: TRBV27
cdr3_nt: TGTGCCACTTCCGGGACAGGGGTAAATTCACCCCTCCACTTT
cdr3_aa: CATSGTGVNSPLHF

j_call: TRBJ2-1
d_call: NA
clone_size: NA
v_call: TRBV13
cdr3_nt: TGTGCCAGCAGCTTAGTACCCCTAGGATACAATGAGCAGTTCTTC
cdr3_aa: CASSLVPLGYNEQFF

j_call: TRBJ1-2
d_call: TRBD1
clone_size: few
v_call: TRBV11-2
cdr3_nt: TGTGCCAGCAGCAAGGGACAGAACTATGGCTACACCTTC
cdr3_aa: CASSKGQNYGYTF

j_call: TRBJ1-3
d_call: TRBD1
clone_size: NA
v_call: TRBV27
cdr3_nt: TGTGCCAGCAGGCAGGGGGCCGGAAACACCATATATTTT
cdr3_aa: CASRQGAGNTIYF

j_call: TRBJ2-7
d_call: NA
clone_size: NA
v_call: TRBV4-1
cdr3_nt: TGCGCCAGCAGCCAAGAGATGAACAGGGTAGACGAGCAGTACTTC
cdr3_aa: CASSQEMNRVDEQYF

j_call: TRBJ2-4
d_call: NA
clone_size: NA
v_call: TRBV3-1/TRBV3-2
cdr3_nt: TGTGCCAGCAGCCAAGATCTCAGGACAACCAAAAACATTCAGTACTTC
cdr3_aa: CASSQDLRTTKNIQYF

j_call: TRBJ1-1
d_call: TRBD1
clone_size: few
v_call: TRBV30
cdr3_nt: TGTGCCTGGAGTGCCGACAGGGGGATTTTCGTGAACACTGAAGCTTTCTTT
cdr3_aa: CAWSADRGIFVNTEAFF

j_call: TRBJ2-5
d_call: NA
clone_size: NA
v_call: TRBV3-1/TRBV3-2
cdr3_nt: TGTGCCAGCAGACAACTCTGGGGCGGCGGAAAAGAGACCCAGTACTTC
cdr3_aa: CASRQLWGGGKETQYF

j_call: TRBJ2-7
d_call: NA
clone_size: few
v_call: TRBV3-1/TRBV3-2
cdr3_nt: TGTGCCAGCAGCCATTTGGGGGGTCGTCTTGCCGAGCAGTACTTC
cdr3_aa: CASSHLGGRLAEQYF

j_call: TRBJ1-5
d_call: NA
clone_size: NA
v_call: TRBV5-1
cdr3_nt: TGCGCCAGCAGCTTGGGGGAGGGAAATCAGCCCCAGCATTTT
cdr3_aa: CASSLGEGNQPQHF

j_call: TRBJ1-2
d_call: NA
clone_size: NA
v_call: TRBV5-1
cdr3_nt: TGCGCCAGCAGCTCCGGGGGGAGGGGTGGCTACACCTTC
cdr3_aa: CASSSGGRGGYTF

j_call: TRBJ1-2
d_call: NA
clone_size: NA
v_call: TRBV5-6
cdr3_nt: TGTGCCAGCAGCTTGGACCTTCGGGACTCCTATGGCTACACCTTC
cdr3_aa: CASSLDLRDSYGYTF

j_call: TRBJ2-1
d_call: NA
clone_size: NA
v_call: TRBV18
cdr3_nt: TGTGCCAGCTCACCACCCGTGGGTAAGGCCTACAATGAGCAGTTCTTC
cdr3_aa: CASSPPVGKAYNEQFF

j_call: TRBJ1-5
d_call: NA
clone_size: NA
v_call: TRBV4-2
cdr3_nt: TGTGCCAGCAGCCAATTCGAGGGCCTGCCCCAGCATTTT
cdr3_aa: CASSQFEGLPQHF

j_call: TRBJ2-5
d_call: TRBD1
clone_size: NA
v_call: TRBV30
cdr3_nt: TGTGCCTGGAGGTGGGACAGGCTATACCAAGAGACCCAGTACTTC
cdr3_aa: CAWRWDRLYQETQYF

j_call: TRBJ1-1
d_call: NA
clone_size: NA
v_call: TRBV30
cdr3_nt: TGTGCCTGGATCGGGACCGGGGTTGTCACTGAAGCTTTCTTT
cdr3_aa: CAWIGTGVVTEAFF

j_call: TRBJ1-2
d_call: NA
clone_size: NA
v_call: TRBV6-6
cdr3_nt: TGTGCCAGCAGACGAGACAGGCGTGTACTAAGGCTGAACTATGGCTACACCTTC
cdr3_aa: CASRRDRRVLRLNYGYTF

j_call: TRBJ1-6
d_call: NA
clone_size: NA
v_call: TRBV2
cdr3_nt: TGTGCCAGCGGCCAGTATAATTCACCCCTCCACTTT
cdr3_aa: CASGQYNSPLHF

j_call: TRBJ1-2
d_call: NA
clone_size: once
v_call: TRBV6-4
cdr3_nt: TGTGCCAGCAGTGACGGGCGACAGCCAGAGAATGGCTACACCTTC
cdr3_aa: CASSDGRQPENGYTF

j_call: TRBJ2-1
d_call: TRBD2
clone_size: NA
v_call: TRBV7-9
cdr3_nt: TGTGCCAGCAGCTCCGTCCTAGCGGGGAATTACAATGAGCAGTTCTTC
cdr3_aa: CASSSVLAGNYNEQFF

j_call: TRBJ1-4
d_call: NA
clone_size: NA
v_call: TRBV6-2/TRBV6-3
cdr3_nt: TGTGCCAGCAGTCGGGACACTGGTGAAAAACTGTTTTTT
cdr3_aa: CASSRDTGEKLFF

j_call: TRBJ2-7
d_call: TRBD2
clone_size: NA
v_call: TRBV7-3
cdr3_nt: TGTGCCAGCAGCCGATCGGGACTAGCCCACGAGCAGTACTTC
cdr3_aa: CASSRSGLAHEQYF

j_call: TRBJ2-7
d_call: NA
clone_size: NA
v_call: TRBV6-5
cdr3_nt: TGTGCCAGCAGTTACTCCGTACGGGACACCCCTCAGTACTTC
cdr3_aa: CASSYSVRDTPQYF

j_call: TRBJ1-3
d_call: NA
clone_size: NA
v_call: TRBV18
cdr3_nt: TGTGCCAGCTCACCTTCGGGAGCTGGAAACACCATATATTTT
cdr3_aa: CASSPSGAGNTIYF

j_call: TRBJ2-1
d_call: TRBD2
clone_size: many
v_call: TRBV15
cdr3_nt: TGTGCCACCAGCAGAGAAGGGCCAGCGGGGGCCTACAATGAGCAGTTCTTC
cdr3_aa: CATSREGPAGAYNEQFF

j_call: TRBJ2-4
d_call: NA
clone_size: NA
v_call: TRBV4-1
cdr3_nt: TGCGCCAGCAGCCAAGACCAGGGGACCATTCAGTACTTC
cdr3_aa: CASSQDQGTIQYF

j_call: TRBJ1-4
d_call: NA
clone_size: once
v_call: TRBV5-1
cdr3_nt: TGCGCCAGCAGCTTGGTGGGAGCTAATGAAAAACTGTTTTTT
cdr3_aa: CASSLVGANEKLFF